This section outlines one T cell receptor (beta chain) sequence together with its context. Trimming removed 3 bases from V and 1 base from J, with 4 bases in between. CDR3 length: 13 residues. Germline assignment: CDR1 SGHVS and CDR2 FQNEAQ. TCRdb keeps only in-frame clones here, not all; method: immunoSEQ multiplex PCR. Here the sample spans tens of thousands of clones, 90% to 97% being singletons. This record comes from a study of T cell clonotyping in hematopoietic cell transplantation. As to time point: recipient sample about 28 days before transplant, after cytoreduction. Specimen: peripheral blood mononuclear cells, collected before stem cell transplant. The receptor's source is a woman between 45 and 60 years old with acute myeloid leukemia. Some clones in this sample may be carry-over from other donors' samples. The chain links TRBV7-8 to TRBJ1-5; D unresolved. The CDR3 region has the DNA TGTGCCAGCAGCTTGGAAAGCAATCAGCCCCAGCATTTT. This codes for CASSLESNQPQHF. The full variable domain, rest sourced from reference TRBV7-8 and TRBJ1-5, is GAGVSQSPRYKVAKRGQDVALRCDPISGHVSLFWYQQALGQGPEFLTYFQNEAQLDKSGLPSDRFFAERPEGSVSTLKIQRTQQEDSAVYLCASSLESNQPQHFGDGTRLSIL.